This TCR beta chain is from a study of blood T cell repertoires in COVID-19. Study-level information: PBMCs, B-cell-depleted T cells, or T cells provided the cDNA or gDNA that made up the material.

Only a few counts were recorded for this clone. In the original analysis: Reference gene primer amplification gave estimated nucleated cell counts. The data were produced by immunoSEQ multiplex PCR, yet TCRdb's version contains in-frame clones alone and is incomplete. V and J calls and clone size are copied from that table; D and trimming were computed from the DNA. The data show over 35,000 clones, 60% to 85% seen once. Trimming took 4 bases from V and 5 from J, leaving 12 bases between them. From germline, CDR1 is SGHRS and CDR2 YFSETQ. The CDR3 loop spans 14 amino acids. The rearrangement joins TRBV5-1 to TRBJ1-4; no clear D. The receptor's source is a man in his 70s with acute or convalescent COVID-19. The sequencing sample was made of peripheral blood. This CDR3 reads CASSAGRQNEKLFF. The CDR3 DNA follows: TGCGCCAGCAGCGCCGGGAGACAAAATGAAAAACTGTTTTTT.